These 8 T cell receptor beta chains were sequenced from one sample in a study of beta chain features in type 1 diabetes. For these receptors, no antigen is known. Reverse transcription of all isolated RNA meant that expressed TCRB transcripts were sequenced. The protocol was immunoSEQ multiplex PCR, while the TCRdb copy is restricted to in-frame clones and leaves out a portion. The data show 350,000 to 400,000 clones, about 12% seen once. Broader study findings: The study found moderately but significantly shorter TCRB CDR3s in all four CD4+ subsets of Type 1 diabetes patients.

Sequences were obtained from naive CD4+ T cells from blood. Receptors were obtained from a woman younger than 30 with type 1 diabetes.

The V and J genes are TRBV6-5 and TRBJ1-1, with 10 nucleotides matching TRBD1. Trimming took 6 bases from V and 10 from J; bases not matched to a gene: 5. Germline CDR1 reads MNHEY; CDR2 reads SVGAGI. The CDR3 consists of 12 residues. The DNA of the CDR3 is TGTGCCAGCAGGGGGACAGGGGTGGGAGCTTTCTTT. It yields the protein CASRGTGVGAFF.

The CDR3 loop reads CASSTHDTEAFF. CDR3 DNA sequence: TGTGCCAGCAGCACACACGACACTGAAGCTTTCTTT. The chain recombines TRBV7-9 with TRBJ1-1; no clear D. CDR3 length: 12 amino acids. The V end lost 5 bases, the J end lost 3 bases, and 7 bases lay between the germline ends. Germline CDR1 SEHNR, CDR2 FQNEAQ (reference sequence).

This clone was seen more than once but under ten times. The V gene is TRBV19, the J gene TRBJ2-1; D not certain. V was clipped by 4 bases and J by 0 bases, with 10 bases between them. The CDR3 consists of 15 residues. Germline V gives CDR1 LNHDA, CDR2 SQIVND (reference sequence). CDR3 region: CASSTVFPSYNEQFF. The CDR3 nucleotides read TGTGCCAGTAGTACCGTTTTTCCCTCCTACAATGAGCAGTTCTTC. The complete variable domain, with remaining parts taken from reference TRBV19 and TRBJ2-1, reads DGGITQSPKYLFRKEGQNVTLSCEQNLNHDAMYWYRQDPGQGLRLIYYSQIVNDFQKGDIAEGYSVSREKKESFPLTVTSAQKNPTAFYLCASSTVFPSYNEQFFGPGTRLTVL.

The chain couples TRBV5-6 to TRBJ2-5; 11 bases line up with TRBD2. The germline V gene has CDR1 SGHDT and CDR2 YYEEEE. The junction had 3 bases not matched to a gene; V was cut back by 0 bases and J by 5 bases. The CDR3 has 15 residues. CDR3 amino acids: CASSLVAGGGETQYF. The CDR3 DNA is TGTGCCAGCAGCTTGGTAGCGGGAGGGGGTGAGACCCAGTACTTC.

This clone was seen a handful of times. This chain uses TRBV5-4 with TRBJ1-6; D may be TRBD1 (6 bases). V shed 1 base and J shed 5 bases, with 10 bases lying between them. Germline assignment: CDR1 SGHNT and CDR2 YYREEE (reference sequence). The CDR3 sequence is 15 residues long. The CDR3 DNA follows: TGTGCCAGCAGCTTGCTAGGGGGTGATAATTCACCCCTCCACTTT. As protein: CASSLLGGDNSPLHF. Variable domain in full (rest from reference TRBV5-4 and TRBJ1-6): ETGVTQSPTHLIKTRGQQVTLRCSSQSGHNTVSWYQQALGQGPQFIFQYYREEENGRGNFPPRFSGLQFPNYSSELNVNALELDDSALYLCASSLLGGDNSPLHFGNGTRLTVT.

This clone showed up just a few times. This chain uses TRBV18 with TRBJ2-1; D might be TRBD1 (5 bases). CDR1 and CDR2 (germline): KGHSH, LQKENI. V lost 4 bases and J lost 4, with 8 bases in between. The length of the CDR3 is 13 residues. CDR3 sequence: CASSQGEYNEQFF. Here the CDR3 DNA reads TGTGCCAGCTCACAAGGGGAATACAATGAGCAGTTCTTC.

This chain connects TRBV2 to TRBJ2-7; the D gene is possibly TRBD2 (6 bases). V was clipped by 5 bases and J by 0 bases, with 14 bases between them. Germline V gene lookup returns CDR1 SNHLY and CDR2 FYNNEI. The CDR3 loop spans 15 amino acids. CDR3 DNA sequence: TGTGCCAGCAGTCGTGGCAGGGAGGCCTCCTACGAGCAGTACTTC. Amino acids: CASSRGREASYEQYF.

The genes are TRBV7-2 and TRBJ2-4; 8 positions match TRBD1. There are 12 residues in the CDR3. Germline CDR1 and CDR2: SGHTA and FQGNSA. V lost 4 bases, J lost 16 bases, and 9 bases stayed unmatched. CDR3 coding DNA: TGTGCCAGCAGCTACCGGACAGGGCGCTTATACTTC. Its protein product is CASSYRTGRLYF. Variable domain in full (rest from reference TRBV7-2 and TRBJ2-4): GAGVSQSPSNKVTEKGKDVELRCDPISGHTALYWYRQSLGQGLEFLIYFQGNSAPDKSGLPSDRFSAERTGGSVSTLTIQRTQQEDSAVYLCASSYRTGRLYFGAGTRLSVL.